The present T cell receptor (beta chain) was sequenced within a study of blood T cell repertoires in COVID-19. Germline V gene lookup returns CDR1 LNHDA and CDR2 SQIVND (reference sequence). The CDR3 length is 13 residues. V was shortened by 0 bases and J by 8 bases, with 10 bases between the two germline ends. The protocol was immunoSEQ multiplex PCR, while the TCRdb copy is restricted to in-frame clones and leaves out a portion. Among some 120,000 clones, 84% were seen once, and the ten largest hold 13%. The receptor's source is a human donor in a cohort sampled during active COVID-19. The V gene is TRBV19, the J gene TRBJ1-2, with D possibly matching TRBD1 (5 bases). Specimen: peripheral blood. The DNA for the CDR3 is TGTGCCAGTAGTATAGACCAGGGCACGGGCTACACCTTC. Its translation: CASSIDQGTGYTF.